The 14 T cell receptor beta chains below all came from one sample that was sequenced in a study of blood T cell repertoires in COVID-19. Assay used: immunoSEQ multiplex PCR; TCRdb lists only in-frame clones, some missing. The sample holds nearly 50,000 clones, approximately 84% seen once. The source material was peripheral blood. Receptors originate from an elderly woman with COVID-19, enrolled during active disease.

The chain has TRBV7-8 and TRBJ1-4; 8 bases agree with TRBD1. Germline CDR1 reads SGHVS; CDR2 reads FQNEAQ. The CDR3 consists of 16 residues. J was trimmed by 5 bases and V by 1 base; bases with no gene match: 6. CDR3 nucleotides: TGTGCCAGCAGCTTAGGACAGGGGACAATAAATGAAAAACTGTTTTTT. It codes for CASSLGQGTINEKLFF.

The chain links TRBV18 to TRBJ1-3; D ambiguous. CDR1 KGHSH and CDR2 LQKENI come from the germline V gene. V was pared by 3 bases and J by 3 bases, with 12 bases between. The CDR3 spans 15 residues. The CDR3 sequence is CASSPGPGSGNTIYF. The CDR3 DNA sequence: TGTGCCAGCTCACCGGGCCCCGGGAGTGGAAACACCATATATTTT. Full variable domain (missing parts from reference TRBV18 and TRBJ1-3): NAGVMQNPRHLVRRRGQEARLRCSPMKGHSHVYWYRQLPEEGLKFMVYLQKENIIDESGMPKERFSAEFPKEGPSILRIQQVVRGDSAAYFCASSPGPGSGNTIYFGEGSWLTVV.

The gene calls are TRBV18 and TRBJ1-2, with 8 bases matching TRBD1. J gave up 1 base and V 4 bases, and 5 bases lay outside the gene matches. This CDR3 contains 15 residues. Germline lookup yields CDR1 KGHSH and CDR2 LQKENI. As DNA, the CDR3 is TGTGCCAGCTCACAAGGACAGGGTCTTAACTATGGCTACACCTTC. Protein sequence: CASSQGQGLNYGYTF.

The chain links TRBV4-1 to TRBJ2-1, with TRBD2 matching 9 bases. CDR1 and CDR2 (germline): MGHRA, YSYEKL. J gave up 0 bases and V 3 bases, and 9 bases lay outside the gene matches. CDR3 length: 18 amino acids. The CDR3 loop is CASSQGLAGVRSYNEQFF. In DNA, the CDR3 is TGCGCCAGCAGCCAGGGACTAGCCGGAGTTCGCTCCTACAATGAGCAGTTCTTC.

The CDR3 reads CASSHLLAGGPRNNEQFF. CDR3 nucleotide sequence: TGCGCCAGCAGCCACCTACTAGCGGGAGGGCCAAGGAACAATGAGCAGTTCTTC. The rearrangement links TRBV4-1 to TRBJ2-1; 13 bases are shared with TRBD2. This CDR3 spans 18 amino acids. The germline V gene encodes CDR1 MGHRA and CDR2 YSYEKL. The ends lost 3 bases at V and 5 bases at J; junction bases unmatched: 10.

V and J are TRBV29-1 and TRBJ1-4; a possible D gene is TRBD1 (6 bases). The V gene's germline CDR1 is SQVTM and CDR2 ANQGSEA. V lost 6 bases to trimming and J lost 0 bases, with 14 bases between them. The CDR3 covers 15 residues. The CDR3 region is CSVSQGFSTNEKLFF. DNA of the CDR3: TGCAGCGTCTCACAGGGTTTCTCAACTAATGAAAAACTGTTTTTT.

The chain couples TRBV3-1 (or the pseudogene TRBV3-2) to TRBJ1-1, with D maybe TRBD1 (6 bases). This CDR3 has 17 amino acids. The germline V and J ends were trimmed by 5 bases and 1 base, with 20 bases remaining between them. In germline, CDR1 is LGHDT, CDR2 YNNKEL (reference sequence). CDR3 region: CASSSQSRDKPNTEAFF. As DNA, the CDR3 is TGTGCCAGCAGCTCGCAGTCCCGGGACAAGCCGAACACTGAAGCTTTCTTT.

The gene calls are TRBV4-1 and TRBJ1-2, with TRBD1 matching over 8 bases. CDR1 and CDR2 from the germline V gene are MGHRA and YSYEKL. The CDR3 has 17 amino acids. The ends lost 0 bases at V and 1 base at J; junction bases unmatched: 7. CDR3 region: CASSQESTGGLNYGYTF. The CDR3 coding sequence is TGCGCCAGCAGCCAAGAATCCACAGGGGGGCTTAACTATGGCTACACCTTC.

CDR3 in amino acids: CASSYGTRQYF. In DNA, the CDR3 is TGTGCCAGCAGTTACGGGACAAGGCAGTATTTT. The V and J genes are TRBV6-5 and TRBJ2-3; D might be TRBD1 (6 bases). V gave up 2 bases and J gave up 11 bases, with 8 bases separating them. Germline CDR1 reads MNHEY; CDR2 reads SVGAGI. The CDR3 has 11 residues.

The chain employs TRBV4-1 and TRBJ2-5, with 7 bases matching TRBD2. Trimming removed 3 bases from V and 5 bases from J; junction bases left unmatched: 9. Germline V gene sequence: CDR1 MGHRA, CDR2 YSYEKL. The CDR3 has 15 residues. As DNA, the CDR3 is TGCGCCAGCAGCCAGTCCGGGGGGATGAGGGAGACCCAGTACTTC. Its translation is CASSQSGGMRETQYF.

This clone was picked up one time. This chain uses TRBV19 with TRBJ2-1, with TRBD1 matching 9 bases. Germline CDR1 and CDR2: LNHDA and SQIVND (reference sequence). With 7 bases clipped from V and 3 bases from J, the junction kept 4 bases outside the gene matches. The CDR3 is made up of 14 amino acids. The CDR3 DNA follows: TGTGCCAGTACCCGACAGGGGGTCTACAATGAGCAGTTCTTC. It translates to CASTRQGVYNEQFF.

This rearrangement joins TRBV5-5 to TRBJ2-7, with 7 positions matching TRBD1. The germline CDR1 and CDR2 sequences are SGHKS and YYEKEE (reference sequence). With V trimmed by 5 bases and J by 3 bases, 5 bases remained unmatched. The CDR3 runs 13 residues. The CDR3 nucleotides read TGTGCCAGCAGTCGGGACAGATACTACGAGCAGTACTTC. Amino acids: CASSRDRYYEQYF.

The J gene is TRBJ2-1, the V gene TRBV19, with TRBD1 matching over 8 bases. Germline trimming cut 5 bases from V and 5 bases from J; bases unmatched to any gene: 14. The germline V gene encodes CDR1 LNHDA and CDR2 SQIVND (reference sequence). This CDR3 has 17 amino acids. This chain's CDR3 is CASSSPPGTGPNNEQFF. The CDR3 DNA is TGTGCCAGTAGTTCCCCCCCCGGGACAGGTCCCAACAATGAGCAGTTCTTC.

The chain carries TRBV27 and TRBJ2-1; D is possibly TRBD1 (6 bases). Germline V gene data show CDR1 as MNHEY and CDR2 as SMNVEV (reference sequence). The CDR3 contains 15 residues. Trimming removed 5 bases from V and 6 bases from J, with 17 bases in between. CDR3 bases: TGTGCCAGCAGTCCTGTAGCGACAGGAGCCAATGAGCAGTTCTTC. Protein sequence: CASSPVATGANEQFF.